The clone carrying this T cell receptor beta chain was picked up many times. Antigen unknown. These data belong to a study of T cells after yellow fever vaccination. Background on the study: Those fractions that held only low numbers of cells were prepared using the SMART-Seq v4 Ultra Low Input RNA kit. Notes on the study in general: The booster response re-showed most primary clones: around 96% CD4, approximately 90% CD8. Weaker, the secondary response had a peak occurring faster, on day 5 versus 15.

TCRdb reprocessed the 5' RACE reads via MiXCR and lists one record per CDR3 protein. The sample holds roughly 50,000 distinct CDR3 sequences, roughly 7.4% seen once. Germline CDR1 is SEHNR and CDR2 is FQNEAQ (reference sequence). V was trimmed by 7 bases and J by 4 bases, leaving 3 bases between them. The CDR3 is 10 residues long. This sequence was found in a man between 18 and 35 years old who received the YFV17D yellow fever vaccine. The source was CD8+ T cells sorted from PBMCs, collected around 15 days after the first yellow fever vaccination. V and J are TRBV7-9 and TRBJ2-3, with D unclear. DNA for the CDR3: TGTGCCAGCAAGGCAGATACGCAGTATTTT. This gives the protein CASKADTQYF.